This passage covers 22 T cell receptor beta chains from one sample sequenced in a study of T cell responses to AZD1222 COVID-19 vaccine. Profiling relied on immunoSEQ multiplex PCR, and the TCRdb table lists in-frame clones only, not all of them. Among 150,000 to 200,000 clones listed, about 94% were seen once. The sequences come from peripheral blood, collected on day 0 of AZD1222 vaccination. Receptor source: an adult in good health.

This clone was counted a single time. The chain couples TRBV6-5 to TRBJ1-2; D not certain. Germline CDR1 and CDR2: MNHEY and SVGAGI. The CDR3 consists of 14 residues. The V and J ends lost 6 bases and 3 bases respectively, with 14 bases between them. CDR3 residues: CASRDSDGYYGYTF. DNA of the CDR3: TGTGCCAGCAGAGACTCGGACGGGTACTATGGCTACACCTTC.

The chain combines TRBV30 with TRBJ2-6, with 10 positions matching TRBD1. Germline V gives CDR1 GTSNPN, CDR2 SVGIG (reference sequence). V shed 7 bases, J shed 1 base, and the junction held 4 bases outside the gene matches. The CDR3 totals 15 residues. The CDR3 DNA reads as TGTGCCTCGGGACAGGGGTGGTCTGGGGCCAACGTCCTGACTTTC. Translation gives CASGQGWSGANVLTF.

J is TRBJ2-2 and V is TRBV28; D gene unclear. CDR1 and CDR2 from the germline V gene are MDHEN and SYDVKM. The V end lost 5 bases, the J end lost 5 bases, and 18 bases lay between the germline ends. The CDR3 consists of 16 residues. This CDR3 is CASSPIDRVRTGELFF. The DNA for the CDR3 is TGTGCCAGCAGTCCCATAGACCGTGTTAGGACCGGGGAGCTGTTTTTT.

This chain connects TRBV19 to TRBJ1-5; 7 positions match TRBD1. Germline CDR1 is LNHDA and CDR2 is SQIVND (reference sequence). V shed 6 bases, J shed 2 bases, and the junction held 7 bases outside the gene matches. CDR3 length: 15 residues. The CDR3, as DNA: TGTGCCAGTAGAACGCCCGGGACAGGCAATCAGCCCCAGCATTTT. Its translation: CASRTPGTGNQPQHF.

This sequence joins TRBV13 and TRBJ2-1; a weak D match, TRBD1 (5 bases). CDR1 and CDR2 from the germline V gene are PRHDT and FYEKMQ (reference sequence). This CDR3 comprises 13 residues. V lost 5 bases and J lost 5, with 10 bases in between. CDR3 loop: CASSNTGNNEQFF. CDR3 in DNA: TGTGCCAGCAGCAACACAGGAAACAATGAGCAGTTCTTC. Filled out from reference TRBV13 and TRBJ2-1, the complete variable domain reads AAGVIQSPRHLIKEKRETATLKCYPIPRHDTVYWYQQGPGQDPQFLISFYEKMQSDKGSIPDRFSAQQFSDYHSELNMSSLELGDSALYFCASSNTGNNEQFFGPGTRLTVL.

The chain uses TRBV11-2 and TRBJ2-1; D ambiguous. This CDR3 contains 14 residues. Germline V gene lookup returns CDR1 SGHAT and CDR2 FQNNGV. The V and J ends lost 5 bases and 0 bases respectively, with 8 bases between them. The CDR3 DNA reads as TGTGCCAGCAGCCCCATAACCTCCTACAATGAGCAGTTCTTC. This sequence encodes CASSPITSYNEQFF.

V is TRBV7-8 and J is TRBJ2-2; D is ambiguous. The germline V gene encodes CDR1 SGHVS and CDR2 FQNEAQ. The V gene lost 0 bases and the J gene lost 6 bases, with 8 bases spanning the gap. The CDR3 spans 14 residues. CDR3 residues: CASSLARISGELFF. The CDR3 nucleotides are TGTGCCAGCAGCTTAGCTCGGATCTCCGGGGAGCTGTTTTTT.

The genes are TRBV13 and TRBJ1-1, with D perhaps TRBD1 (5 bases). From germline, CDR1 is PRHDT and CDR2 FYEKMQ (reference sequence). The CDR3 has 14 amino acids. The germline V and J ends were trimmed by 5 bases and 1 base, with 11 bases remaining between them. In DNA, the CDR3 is TGTGCCAGCAGCCGGGGACTCAGGAACACTGAAGCTTTCTTT. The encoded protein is CASSRGLRNTEAFF.

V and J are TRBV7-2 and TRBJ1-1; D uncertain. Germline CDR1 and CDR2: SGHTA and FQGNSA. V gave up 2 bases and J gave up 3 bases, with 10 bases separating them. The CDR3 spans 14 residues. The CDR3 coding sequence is TGTGCCAGCAGCTTAAGCGACCCCGACACTGAAGCTTTCTTT. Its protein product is CASSLSDPDTEAFF.

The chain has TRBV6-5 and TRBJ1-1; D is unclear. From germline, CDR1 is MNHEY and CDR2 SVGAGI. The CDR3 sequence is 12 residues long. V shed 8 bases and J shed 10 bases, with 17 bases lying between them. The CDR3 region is CASGRVMVGAFF. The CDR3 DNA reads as TGTGCCAGCGGCCGGGTAATGGTTGGAGCTTTCTTT.

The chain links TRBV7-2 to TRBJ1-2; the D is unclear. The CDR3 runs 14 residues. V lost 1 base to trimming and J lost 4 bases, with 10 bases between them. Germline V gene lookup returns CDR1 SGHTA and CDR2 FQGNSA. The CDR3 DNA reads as TGTGCCAGCAGCTTAGAGCACAGTTCCTATGGCTACACCTTC. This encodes CASSLEHSSYGYTF.

CDR3 sequence reads: CASSPTSGNTIYF. CDR3 DNA: TGCGCCAGCAGCCCGACCTCTGGAAACACCATATATTTT. The V gene is TRBV10-1, the J gene TRBJ1-3; D gene uncertain. The germline V gene has CDR1 WNHNN and CDR2 SYGVQD (reference sequence). The CDR3 covers 13 residues. V shed 6 bases and J shed 0 bases, with 6 bases lying between them.

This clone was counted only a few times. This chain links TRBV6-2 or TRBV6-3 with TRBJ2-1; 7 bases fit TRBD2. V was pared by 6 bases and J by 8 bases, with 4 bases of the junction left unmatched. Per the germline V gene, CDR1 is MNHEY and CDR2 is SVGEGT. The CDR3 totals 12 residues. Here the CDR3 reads CASSPTSYEQFF. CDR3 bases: TGTGCCAGCAGCCCGACTAGCTATGAGCAGTTCTTC.

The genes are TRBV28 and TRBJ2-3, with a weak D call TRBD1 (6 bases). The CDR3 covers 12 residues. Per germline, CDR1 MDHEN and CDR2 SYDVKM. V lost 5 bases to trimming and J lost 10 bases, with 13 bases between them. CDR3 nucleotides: TGTGCCAGCAGTGTACCAGGGGCAGCGCAGTATTTT. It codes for CASSVPGAAQYF.

In DNA, the CDR3 is TGCGCCAGCAGCCAAGGGTTCATACCGGGGGTCGCCGTCAGGGACACTGAAGCTTTCTTT. Protein: CASSQGFIPGVAVRDTEAFF. The chain has TRBV4-1 and TRBJ1-1; tentatively, D is TRBD1 (5 bases). Deletions cut 1 base from V and 3 bases from J, with 27 bases between. The length of the CDR3 is 20 residues. CDR1 and CDR2 (germline): MGHRA, YSYEKL.

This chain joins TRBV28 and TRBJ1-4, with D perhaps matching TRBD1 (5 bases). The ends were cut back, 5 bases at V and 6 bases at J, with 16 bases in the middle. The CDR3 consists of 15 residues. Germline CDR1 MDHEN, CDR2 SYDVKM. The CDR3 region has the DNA TGTGCCAGCAGTCCCTTGGGACGCAATCATGAAAAACTGTTTTTT. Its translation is CASSPLGRNHEKLFF. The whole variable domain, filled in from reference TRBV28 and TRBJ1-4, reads DVKVTQSSRYLVKRTGEKVFLECVQDMDHENMFWYRQDPGLGLRLIYFSYDVKMKEKGDIPEGYSVSREKKERFSLILESASTNQTSMYLCASSPLGRNHEKLFFGSGTQLSVL.

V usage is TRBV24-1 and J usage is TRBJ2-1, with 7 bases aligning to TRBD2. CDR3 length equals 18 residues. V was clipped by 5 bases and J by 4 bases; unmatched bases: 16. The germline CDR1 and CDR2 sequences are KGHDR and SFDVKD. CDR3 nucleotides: TGTGCCACCAGTGGTTCCAGGATCGGGGCTAGCGGATACAATGAGCAGTTCTTC. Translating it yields CATSGSRIGASGYNEQFF.

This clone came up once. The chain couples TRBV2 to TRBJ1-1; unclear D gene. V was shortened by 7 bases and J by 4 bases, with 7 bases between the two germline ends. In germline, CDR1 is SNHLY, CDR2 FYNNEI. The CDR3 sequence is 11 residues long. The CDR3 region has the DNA TGTGCCAGCAAACGAATCACTGAAGCTTTCTTT. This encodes CASKRITEAFF.

Here the CDR3 reads CAWSVMQNTEAFF. CDR3 in DNA: TGTGCCTGGAGTGTAATGCAGAACACTGAAGCTTTCTTT. The V call is TRBV30, the J call TRBJ1-1; no clear D. The germline gives CDR1 GTSNPN, CDR2 SVGIG (reference sequence). The CDR3 is 13 amino acids. V shed 0 bases and J shed 1 base, with 6 bases lying between them.

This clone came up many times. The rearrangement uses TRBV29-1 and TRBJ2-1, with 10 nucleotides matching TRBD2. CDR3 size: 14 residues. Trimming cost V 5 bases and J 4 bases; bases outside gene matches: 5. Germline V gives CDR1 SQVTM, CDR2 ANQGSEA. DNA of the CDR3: TGCAGCGTTTCCGGGACTAGCGATTACAATGAGCAGTTCTTC. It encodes CSVSGTSDYNEQFF.

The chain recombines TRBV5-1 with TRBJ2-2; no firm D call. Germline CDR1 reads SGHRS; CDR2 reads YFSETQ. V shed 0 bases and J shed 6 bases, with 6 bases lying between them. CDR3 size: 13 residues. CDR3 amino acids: CASSLAIAGELFF. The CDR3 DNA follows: TGCGCCAGCAGCTTGGCCATCGCCGGGGAGCTGTTTTTT. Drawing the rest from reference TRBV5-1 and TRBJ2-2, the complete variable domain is KAGVTQTPRYLIKTRGQQVTLSCSPISGHRSVSWYQQTPGQGLQFLFEYFSETQRNKGNFPGRFSGRQFSNSRSEMNVSTLELGDSALYLCASSLAIAGELFFGEGSRLTVL.

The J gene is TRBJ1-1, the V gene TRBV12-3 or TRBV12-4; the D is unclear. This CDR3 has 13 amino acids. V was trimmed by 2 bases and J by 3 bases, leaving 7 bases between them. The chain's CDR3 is CASSLWRDTEAFF. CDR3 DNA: TGTGCCAGCAGTTTATGGAGGGACACTGAAGCTTTCTTT.